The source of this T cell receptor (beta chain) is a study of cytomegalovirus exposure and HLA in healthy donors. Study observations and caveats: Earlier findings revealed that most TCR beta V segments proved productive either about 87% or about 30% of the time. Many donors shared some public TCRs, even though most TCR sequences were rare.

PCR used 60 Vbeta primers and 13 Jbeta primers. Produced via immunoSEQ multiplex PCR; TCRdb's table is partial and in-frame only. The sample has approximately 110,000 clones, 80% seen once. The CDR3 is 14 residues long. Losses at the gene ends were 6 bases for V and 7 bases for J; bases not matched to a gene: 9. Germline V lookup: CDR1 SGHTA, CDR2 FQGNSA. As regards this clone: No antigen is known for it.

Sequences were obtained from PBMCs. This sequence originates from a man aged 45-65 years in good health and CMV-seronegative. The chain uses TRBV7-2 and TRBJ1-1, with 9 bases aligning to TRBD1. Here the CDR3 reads CASRSTGGAGEAFF. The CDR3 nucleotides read TGTGCCAGCAGAAGTACAGGGGGCGCAGGTGAAGCTTTCTTT.